Each of the 21 T cell receptor beta chains below was sequenced from the same sample in a study of cytomegalovirus exposure and HLA in healthy donors listed by TCRdb under 2017. Libraries were built with the immunoSEQ multiplex PCR assay. For the multiplex PCR, a mixture combining 60 forward primers for TCR Vbeta segments and 13 reverse primers for TCR Jbeta segments was used. The clones in this table, taken by TCRdb from immuneACCESS, are in-frame only. Not every clone is retained; where verified, under half of the shortfall comes from an unresolved V gene, and the cause of the rest is unknown. This sample comprises 180,000 or so clones, 8.5% to 10% of them detected only once. Jointly, the top ten make up 1% to 1.5% of the sample. Sequencing was done on a sample of PBMCs. The receptors derive from a woman in her twenties or thirties in good health and CMV-seropositive.

This sequence joins TRBV12-5 and TRBJ2-2, with 8 bases identical to TRBD2. The CDR3 runs 16 residues. J lost 4 bases, V lost 3 bases, and 7 bases had no gene match. Germline V lookup: CDR1 LGHNT, CDR2 FRNRAP. The CDR3 DNA reads as TGTGCTAGTGGTTTCTTAAGCGGGAGAATCACCGGGGAGCTGTTTTTT. Translated: CASGFLSGRITGELFF. Variable domain in full (rest from reference TRBV12-5 and TRBJ2-2): DARVTQTPRHKVTEMGQEVTMRCQPILGHNTVFWYRQTMMQGLELLAYFRNRAPLDDSGMPKDRFSAEMPDATLATLKIQPSEPRDSAVYFCASGFLSGRITGELFFGEGSRLTVL.

This clone has just a few counts. A junction end diverges from the germline sequence, so it may reflect a read error. V is TRBV6-1 and J is TRBJ1-5; TRBD1 might be the D (6 bases). This CDR3 is 14 amino acids long. The germline CDR1 and CDR2 sequences are MNHNS and SASEGT. CDR3 nucleotides: TGTGCCAGCAGCGGCGGACAGCTCAATGAGCCCCAGCATTTT. Translating gives CASSGGQLNEPQHF.

J is TRBJ1-1 and V is TRBV12-5, with D unclear. Trimming removed 1 base at V and 11 bases at J, with 11 bases between. CDR1 and CDR2 from the germline V gene are LGHNT and FRNRAP. CDR3 length equals 12 residues. CDR3 sequence (DNA): TGTGCTAGTGGTTTGGCGCTCACAGAGGCTTTCTTT. This gives the protein CASGLALTEAFF.

This chain links TRBV30 with TRBJ2-3; 7 nucleotides line up with TRBD2. After removal of 5 bases from V and 8 bases from J, the junction contained 4 bases not matched to a gene. This CDR3 comprises 11 residues. The germline gives CDR1 GTSNPN, CDR2 SVGIG (reference sequence). The CDR3 DNA reads as TGTGCCTGGGGGACTATCGCTACGCAGTATTTT. Amino acids: CAWGTIATQYF.

This clone was seen more than once but under ten times. The chain couples TRBV7-9 to TRBJ2-1; the match to TRBD2 covers 8 bases. V dropped 0 bases and J dropped 4; count of bases not matched to a gene: 8. Per the germline V gene, CDR1 is SEHNR and CDR2 is FQNEAQ (reference sequence). The CDR3 totals 17 residues. This CDR3 is CASSLARAGGGYNEQFF. CDR3 in DNA: TGTGCCAGCAGCTTAGCGCGGGCGGGAGGAGGGTACAATGAGCAGTTCTTC. The whole variable domain, filled in from reference TRBV7-9 and TRBJ2-1, reads DTGVSQNPRHKITKRGQNVTFRCDPISEHNRLYWYRQTLGQGPEFLTYFQNEAQLEKSRLLSDRFSAERPKGSFSTLEIQRTEQGDSAMYLCASSLARAGGGYNEQFFGPGTRLTVL.

The chain links TRBV15 to TRBJ1-2, with D uncertain. Between the trimmed V and J ends, which lost 8 bases and 2 bases, there was a span of 15 bases. This CDR3 region has 14 residues. Germline loops: CDR1 LNHNV, CDR2 YYDKDF (reference sequence). In nucleotides, the CDR3 is TGTGCCACCCAGCTCAGCCGGGGAAACTATGGCTACACCTTC. Amino acid sequence: CATQLSRGNYGYTF.

This clone appeared a few times. This sequence joins TRBV18 and TRBJ2-5; D is undetermined. Trimming pared 5 bases from V and 1 base from J, leaving 8 bases between. The CDR3 is 13 residues long. The germline gives CDR1 KGHSH, CDR2 LQKENI. The CDR3 DNA reads as TGTGCCAGCTCAAGTCCGGGCCAAGAGACCCAGTACTTC. This codes for CASSSPGQETQYF. Using reference TRBV18 and TRBJ2-5 for the parts outside the CDR3, the full variable domain is NAGVMQNPRHLVRRRGQEARLRCSPMKGHSHVYWYRQLPEEGLKFMVYLQKENIIDESGMPKERFSAEFPKEGPSILRIQQVVRGDSAAYFCASSSPGQETQYFGPGTRLLVL.

The rearrangement joins TRBV6-1 to TRBJ1-2, with 7 bases lining up with TRBD1. Germline loops: CDR1 MNHNS, CDR2 SASEGT. The V segment lost 5 bases and the J segment 2 bases; nucleotides outside the gene matches: 5. The CDR3 runs 14 residues. Here the CDR3 DNA reads TGTGCCAGCAGTCCTACAGGGGTGAACTATGGCTACACCTTC. It translates to CASSPTGVNYGYTF.

The V gene is TRBV5-6, the J gene TRBJ1-2; 10 bases align to TRBD1. Germline V gene lookup returns CDR1 SGHDT and CDR2 YYEEEE. V lost 0 bases, J lost 3 bases, and 2 bases stayed unmatched. CDR3 length: 15 residues. CDR3 nucleotides: TGTGCCAGCAGCTTGGCAGGGACAGGGGACTATGGCTACACCTTC. This encodes CASSLAGTGDYGYTF.

This clone has only a few counts. The V gene is TRBV30, the J gene TRBJ1-3, with TRBD1 identical over 9 bases. The CDR3 contains 15 residues. Germline CDR1 reads GTSNPN; CDR2 reads SVGIG (reference sequence). J gave up 4 bases and V 0 bases, and 4 bases lay outside the gene matches. Here the CDR3 DNA reads TGTGCCTGGAGTGTACAGGGGGCGGGAGGAAACACCATATATTTT. Translating gives CAWSVQGAGGNTIYF. The complete variable domain, with remaining parts taken from reference TRBV30 and TRBJ1-3, reads SQTIHQWPATLVQPVGSPLSLECTVEGTSNPNLYWYRQAAGRGLQLLFYSVGIGQISSEVPQNLSASRPQDRQFILSSKKLLLSDSGFYLCAWSVQGAGGNTIYFGEGSWLTVV.

This clone was counted only a few times. The chain has TRBV10-3 and TRBJ2-1; 8 nucleotides match TRBD1. Germline lookup yields CDR1 ENHRY and CDR2 SYGVKD. This CDR3 region has 18 residues. The CDR3 region has the DNA TGTCCCGACTCCCGTGTGACAGGGGCGTTTAGCTCCTACAATGAGCAGTTCTTC. It yields the protein CPDSRVTGAFSSYNEQFF.

This clone was observed a handful of times. The V and J genes are TRBV18 and TRBJ2-2, with TRBD1 identical over 7 bases. There are 16 residues in the CDR3. The V segment lost 7 bases and the J segment 3 bases; nucleotides outside the gene matches: 11. From germline, CDR1 is KGHSH and CDR2 LQKENI. CDR3 sequence reads: CASFNRTGRDTGELFF. DNA of the CDR3: TGTGCCAGCTTCAACCGGACAGGCAGAGACACCGGGGAGCTGTTTTTT.

This clone was seen a few times. The chain links TRBV18 to TRBJ2-2; D call uncertain. The CDR3 covers 14 residues. The V end lost 3 bases, the J end lost 0 bases, and 5 bases lay between the germline ends. Germline V gives CDR1 KGHSH, CDR2 LQKENI. This CDR3 reads CASSPGPNTGELFF. The CDR3 region has the DNA TGTGCCAGCTCACCGGGCCCGAACACCGGGGAGCTGTTTTTT.

This clone was counted only a few times. The J gene is TRBJ1-1, the V gene TRBV9, with D uncertain. Germline V gives CDR1 SGDLS, CDR2 YYNGEE. The CDR3 is 14 amino acids. Trimming took off 6 bases at V and 3 bases at J, with 15 bases between the two ends. CDR3: CASKVGTGYTEAFF. CDR3 coding DNA: TGTGCCAGCAAAGTGGGAACGGGATACACTGAAGCTTTCTTT.

The chain employs TRBV10-3 and TRBJ2-1; the match to TRBD2 covers 11 bases. This CDR3 has 15 residues. V was pared by 3 bases and J by 8 bases, with 6 bases of the junction left unmatched. Germline V CDR1 and CDR2: ENHRY, SYGVKD. The CDR3 loop is CAISDLSGRAYEQFF. DNA for the CDR3: TGTGCCATCAGTGATCTTAGCGGGAGGGCCTATGAGCAGTTCTTC.

This clone was observed a handful of times. This sequence joins TRBV6-1 and TRBJ1-1, with no clear D. CDR1 and CDR2 from the germline V gene are MNHNS and SASEGT. Trimming cost V 11 bases and J 2 bases, with 15 bases left between them. The CDR3 sequence is 13 residues long. CDR3 in DNA: TGTGCCTCCTCGAGTCGCCACAACACTGAAGCTTTCTTT. Translating gives CASSSRHNTEAFF.

There are a few counts of this clone. The chain employs TRBV11-2 and TRBJ2-1; 9 bases are a match to TRBD2. This CDR3 is built from 17 residues. Germline V CDR1 and CDR2: SGHAT, FQNNGV. Unmatched junction bases numbered 11, after V lost 5 bases and J lost 3 bases. CDR3 coding DNA: TGTGCCAGCAGCCCCTCGAGGAGCGGGAGGTACTACAATGAGCAGTTCTTC. Its protein is CASSPSRSGRYYNEQFF.

The chain has TRBV18 and TRBJ1-3, with D possibly matching TRBD1 (5 bases). There are 14 residues in the CDR3. V was pared by 9 bases and J by 2 bases, with 14 bases between. Germline CDR1 and CDR2: KGHSH and LQKENI. The CDR3 nucleotides are TGTGCCAGTTCATCAGGGCAAACTGGAAACACCATATATTTT. Its translation is CASSSGQTGNTIYF.

This chain joins TRBV18 and TRBJ1-1; D gene uncertain. The V gene's germline CDR1 is KGHSH and CDR2 LQKENI. V lost 2 bases and J lost 7, with 11 bases in between. This CDR3 region has 13 residues. DNA for the CDR3: TGTGCCAGCTCACCAGGCCGAAATATTGAAGCTTTCTTT. Translation gives CASSPGRNIEAFF.

Regarding this clone: This sample also contains other DNA sequences that code for the same CDR3. The CDR3 region is CASSLGTSGQETQYF. In DNA form, the CDR3 reads TGCGCCAGCAGCTTGGGAACTAGCGGCCAAGAGACCCAGTACTTC. V usage is TRBV5-1 and J usage is TRBJ2-5; 8 bases fit TRBD2. Germline loops: CDR1 SGHRS, CDR2 YFSETQ. This CDR3 has 15 amino acids. J was trimmed by 1 base and V by 0 bases; bases with no gene match: 2.

There are a few counts of this clone. The gene calls are TRBV15 and TRBJ1-5; 7 bases line up with TRBD1. From germline, CDR1 is LNHNV and CDR2 YYDKDF (reference sequence). This CDR3 is 16 amino acids long. V was clipped by 5 bases and J by 2 bases; unmatched bases: 9. In nucleotides, the CDR3 is TGTGCCACCAGCCCCAACAGGGGAGGTGGCAATCAGCCCCAGCATTTT. As protein: CATSPNRGGGNQPQHF.